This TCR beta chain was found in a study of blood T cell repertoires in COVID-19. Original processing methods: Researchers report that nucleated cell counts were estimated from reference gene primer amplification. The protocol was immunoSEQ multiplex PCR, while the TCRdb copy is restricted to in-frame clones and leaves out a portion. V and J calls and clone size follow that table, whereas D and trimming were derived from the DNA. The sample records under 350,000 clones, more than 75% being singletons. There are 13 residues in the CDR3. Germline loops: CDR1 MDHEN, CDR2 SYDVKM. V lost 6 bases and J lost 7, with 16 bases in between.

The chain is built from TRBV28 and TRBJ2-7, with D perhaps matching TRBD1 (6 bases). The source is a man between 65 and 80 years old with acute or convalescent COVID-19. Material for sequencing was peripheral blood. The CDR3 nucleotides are TGTGCCAGCAGACTCACAGGGTCTCGGGAGCAGTACTTC. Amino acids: CASRLTGSREQYF.